These 16 T cell receptor beta chains came from one sample sequenced in a study of beta chain features in type 1 diabetes. TCRB transcripts that were expressed got sequenced, as all of the isolated RNA had been reverse transcribed. Generated by immunoSEQ multiplex PCR, the TCRdb table keeps only in-frame clones and is missing some. The sample holds 130,000 or so clones, 9.5% to 10% seen once. Specimen: central memory CD4+ T cells from blood. The receptors were sampled from a woman in her thirties or forties in good health.

The J gene is TRBJ1-2, the V gene TRBV6-1; D might be TRBD1 (5 bases). Germline CDR1 MNHNS, CDR2 SASEGT. The length of the CDR3 is 11 residues. V lost 7 bases, J lost 8 bases, and 11 bases lay in between. The CDR3 bases are TGTGCCAGCAACAACGGACACGGCTACACCTTC. Residues: CASNNGHGYTF.

This clone was counted a few times. This chain connects TRBV19 to TRBJ2-5; 7 bases align to TRBD1. Trimming removed 1 base from V and 2 bases from J; junction bases left unmatched: 1. Germline values: CDR1 LNHDA, CDR2 SQIVND (reference sequence). This CDR3 region has 14 residues. The CDR3 is CASSIGQGQETQYF. The CDR3 DNA reads as TGTGCCAGTAGTATAGGACAGGGACAAGAGACCCAGTACTTC.

This clone was observed a few times. This chain connects TRBV6-1 to TRBJ2-3; D unresolved. V was cut by 8 bases and J by 2 bases, with 5 bases left in between. The CDR3 runs to 11 residues. Germline V gene lookup returns CDR1 MNHNS and CDR2 SASEGT. CDR3 amino acids: CASGLTDTQYF. Written as DNA, the CDR3 is TGTGCCAGCGGCCTCACAGATACGCAGTATTTT.

This clone was counted only a few times. V usage is TRBV5-1 and J usage is TRBJ1-2; the D gene is possibly TRBD1 (6 bases). The CDR3 is made up of 15 amino acids. V lost 0 bases and J lost 4, with 13 bases in between. Germline-derived CDR1 and CDR2 are SGHRS and YFSETQ. For the CDR3, the DNA is TGCGCCAGCAGCTTGGAGGGTTCAGGGGTCTATGGCTACACCTTC. It encodes CASSLEGSGVYGYTF.

The chain recombines TRBV19 with TRBJ1-2; a possible D gene is TRBD1 (6 bases). V lost 5 bases, J lost 2 bases, and 12 bases lay in between. This CDR3 region has 14 residues. Germline CDR1 reads LNHDA; CDR2 reads SQIVND (reference sequence). The CDR3 loop is CASSSTGENYGYTF. CDR3 nucleotides: TGTGCCAGTAGTTCGACAGGAGAGAACTATGGCTACACCTTC.

The V call is TRBV5-8, the J call TRBJ1-6, with TRBD1 matching 7 bases. J lost 5 bases, V lost 7 bases, and 6 bases had no gene match. CDR1 and CDR2 from the germline V gene are SGHTS and YDEGEE. This CDR3 contains 14 residues. The CDR3 protein is CASLSGQNNSPLHF. CDR3 bases: TGTGCCAGCCTTTCGGGACAGAATAATTCACCCCTCCACTTT. The full variable domain, with the rest looked up from reference TRBV5-8 and TRBJ1-6, is EAGVTQSPTHLIKTRGQQATLRCSPISGHTSVYWYQQALGLGLQFLLWYDEGEERNRGNFPPRFSGRQFPNYSSELNVNALELEDSALYLCASLSGQNNSPLHFGNGTRLTVT.

Ten or more counts support this clone. The V call is TRBV9, the J call TRBJ2-1, with 10 bases lining up with TRBD1. V was clipped by 3 bases and J by 9 bases; unmatched bases: 6. The CDR3 contains 14 residues. Germline CDR1 is SGDLS and CDR2 is YYNGEE. The CDR3 DNA follows: TGTGCCAGCAGCGGCAGACAGGGGGCCGGTGAGCAGTTCTTC. This encodes CASSGRQGAGEQFF.

This clone was detected only a few times. The gene calls are TRBV6-5 and TRBJ1-6; D gene ambiguous. V gave up 2 bases and J gave up 13 bases, with 18 bases separating them. CDR3 length equals 15 residues. CDR1 is MNHEY and CDR2 is SVGAGI in the germline V gene. The CDR3 region is CASSYSGRSPIPLHF. The DNA of the CDR3 is TGTGCCAGCAGTTACAGCGGCAGGAGCCCAATCCCCCTCCACTTT.

This clone was detected ten times or more. The gene calls are TRBV10-3 and TRBJ2-3; TRBD2 matches at 10 bases. There are 15 residues in the CDR3. Per germline, CDR1 ENHRY and CDR2 SYGVKD. V trimming: 6 bases; J trimming: 5 bases; junction bases outside the gene matches: 8. The CDR3 DNA reads TGTGCCATCAGGAGCGGGGGGGCCGACGGAGATACGCAGTATTTT. Encoded protein: CAIRSGGADGDTQYF.

This chain links TRBV6-5 with TRBJ1-5; possibly TRBD1 for D (6 bases). The CDR3 spans 14 residues. CDR1 is MNHEY and CDR2 is SVGAGI in the germline V gene. The V end was cut by 5 bases, the J end by 2 bases, with 10 bases between. The CDR3 nucleotides are TGTGCCAGCAGTCTTGGGGGCGGCAATCAGCCCCAGCATTTT. Translation gives CASSLGGGNQPQHF.

This chain links TRBV2 with TRBJ2-7, with TRBD1 matching over 8 bases. CDR1 is SNHLY and CDR2 is FYNNEI in the germline V gene. V was clipped by 4 bases and J by 4 bases; unmatched bases: 21. CDR3 length equals 19 residues. CDR3: CASSADRGSKFRPLYEQYF. For the CDR3, the DNA is TGTGCCAGCAGTGCCGACAGGGGTAGCAAGTTCAGACCCCTTTACGAGCAGTACTTC.

To note about this clone: A read error may account for a junction end that differs from germline. V is TRBV14 and J is TRBJ2-7; the match to TRBD1 covers 7 bases. The CDR3 loop spans 13 amino acids. CDR1 and CDR2 from the germline V gene are SGHDN and FVKESK. The CDR3: CASSQGAYGTVDF. DNA of the CDR3: TGTGCCAGCAGCCAAGGGGCTTATGGGACAGTAGACTTC.

The chain recombines TRBV5-5 with TRBJ2-4; TRBD2 is a possible D gene (5 bases). The V end lost 4 bases, the J end lost 8 bases, and 10 bases lay between the germline ends. Looked up from germline, CDR1 is SGHKS and CDR2 is YYEKEE (reference sequence). The CDR3 contains 12 residues. As DNA, the CDR3 is TGTGCCAGCAGCCGGGCGGAGGACATTCAGTACTTC. Protein product: CASSRAEDIQYF.

This clone has just a few counts. Additional DNA sequences in this sample encode the identical CDR3. J is TRBJ2-7 and V is TRBV10-3; TRBD1 agrees at 9 bases. This CDR3 contains 14 residues. Germline assignment: CDR1 ENHRY and CDR2 SYGVKD. V shed 0 bases and J 3 bases; nucleotides not matched to a gene: 0. CDR3 DNA: TGTGCCATCAGTGAGTCGGGACAGGGCTACGAGCAGTACTTC. This gives the protein CAISESGQGYEQYF.

V usage is TRBV4-1 and J usage is TRBJ2-5; D perhaps matches TRBD2 (6 bases). The CDR3 covers 15 residues. Deletions cut 0 bases from V and 9 bases from J, with 17 bases between. Germline V lookup: CDR1 MGHRA, CDR2 YSYEKL. The CDR3 loop is CASSQEGTGQGAQYF. CDR3 bases: TGCGCCAGCAGCCAAGAGGGGACTGGCCAGGGAGCCCAGTACTTC.

This clone was recorded a few times. The CDR3 loop is CASRPPSRTDTQYF. The CDR3 region has the DNA TGTGCCAGCAGGCCTCCATCGCGGACAGATACGCAGTATTTT. V usage is TRBV6-5 and J usage is TRBJ2-3; D uncertain. The V end was cut by 6 bases, the J end by 3 bases, with 13 bases between. CDR1 and CDR2 (germline): MNHEY, SVGAGI. This CDR3 has 14 amino acids.